A selection of T cell receptor beta chains follows, all from one sample in a study of T-cell memory formation after mild COVID-19. TCRdb re-called the 5' RACE reads through MiXCR, storing one row per CDR3 protein. The sample shows around 250,000 distinct CDR3 sequences, approximately 15% of them seen only once. The sequencing sample was made of PBMCs or a T cell subset sorted from them (not recorded which). All receptors derive from a man aged 18 to 30 who had mild COVID-19 (a few samples of this study predate the infection). Cell type and time point are not known. The CDR3 runs from the conserved cysteine through the conserved F or W. Each record gives: D gene, V gene, clone size, J gene, CDR3 DNA, CDR3 protein. The D gene is left open where the match is weak. Size is omitted from some rows. Given values are once, few, many or a class for expanded clones.

-	TRBV5-1	-	TRBJ1-2	TGCGCCAGCAGCGAGACAGCATATGGCTACACCTTC	CASSETAYGYTF
-	TRBV5-1	-	TRBJ1-2	TGCGCCAGCAGCTTGTCCCCAGGGTCCTTTGGCTACACCTTC	CASSLSPGSFGYTF
TRBD2	TRBV6-2/TRBV6-3	-	TRBJ2-3	TGTGCCAGCAGCCGCCTAGCGGGGGGGGCCACAGATACGCAGTATTTT	CASSRLAGGATDTQYF
-	TRBV2	-	TRBJ2-5	TGTGCCAGCAGCCCCAATGGGGAGACCCAGTACTTC	CASSPNGETQYF
-	TRBV28	few	TRBJ2-3	TGTGCCAGCAGTTTAAATCCCAGGGCGCAGTATTTT	CASSLNPRAQYF
-	TRBV3-1	-	TRBJ1-5	TGTGCCAGCAGCCAAGGGACTAGGCAGCCCCAGCATTTT	CASSQGTRQPQHF
-	TRBV7-9	-	TRBJ2-1	TGTGCCAACTATGGGCAGGGGCAGCAGTTCTTC	CANYGQGQQFF
TRBD1	TRBV12-3/TRBV12-4	few	TRBJ1-2	TGTGCCAGCAGTATACCGGGACAGGGGGCCAGAGGCTACACCTTC	CASSIPGQGARGYTF
TRBD1	TRBV30	-	TRBJ2-7	TGTGCCTGGAGGGATCTACATAACCGGGACAGGGCCTACGAGCAGTACTTC	CAWRDLHNRDRAYEQYF
TRBD2	TRBV20-1	many	TRBJ2-3	TGCAGTGCTATCGTCCAAGCGGGGTCAGATACGCAGTATTTT	CSAIVQAGSDTQYF
-	TRBV10-3	few	TRBJ2-3	TGTGCCATCAGCCTGACAACTAGCACAGATACGCAGTATTTT	CAISLTTSTDTQYF
-	TRBV7-8	-	TRBJ2-1	TGTGCCAGCAGCGCAAAAGTGACTGAGCAGTTCTTC	CASSAKVTEQFF
-	TRBV27	few	TRBJ2-2	TGTGCCAGCAGTCCCGGGAAAGGGGACGGGGAGCTGTTTTTT	CASSPGKGDGELFF
-	TRBV19	-	TRBJ1-2	TGTGCCAGTAGTATAGGGGGAAGCTATGGCTACACCTTC	CASSIGGSYGYTF
TRBD2	TRBV9	-	TRBJ2-7	TGTGCCAGCAGCGTAGAGGAGGCGGGGGGGCAGGGCGACGAGCAGTACTTC	CASSVEEAGGQGDEQYF
-	TRBV18	-	TRBJ2-7	TGTGCCAGCTCCATCTCGGACCGCTACGAGCAGTACTTC	CASSISDRYEQYF
-	TRBV7-2	few	TRBJ2-1	TGTGCCAGCAGCTTAGCGGCACTTCCCAATGAGCAGTTCTTC	CASSLAALPNEQFF
-	TRBV5-1	-	TRBJ2-7	TGCGCCAGCAGAACCTCACAGGGATCCTACGAGCAGTACTTC	CASRTSQGSYEQYF
TRBD2	TRBV4-3	-	TRBJ2-3	TGCGCCAGCAGCCTACAACTAGCGGGGGGGCCGACAGATACGCAGTATTTT	CASSLQLAGGPTDTQYF
-	TRBV7-8	-	TRBJ2-5	TGTGCCAGCAGCCCTGGAGAGGAAGAGACCCAGTACTTC	CASSPGEEETQYF